This T cell receptor (beta chain) was observed in a study of T cell responses to AZD1222 COVID-19 vaccine. Repertoires were generated with immunoSEQ multiplex PCR, while TCRdb's copy carries only in-frame clones and drops some. The sample contains under 200,000 clones, around nine tenths of which appear only once. The CDR3 is made up of 19 amino acids. Trimming left V 0 bases short and J 1 base short, with 20 bases between. Germline V gives CDR1 SGHTA, CDR2 FQGTGA. The TCR comes from an adult in good health. The sample here was peripheral blood, taken on day 0 of AZD1222 vaccination. The chain combines TRBV7-3 with TRBJ2-3; D is unresolved. As DNA, the CDR3 is TGTGCCAGCAGCTTAACGAGTCGGAGAGTTCCCACTCGCACAGATACGCAGTATTTT. Encoded protein: CASSLTSRRVPTRTDTQYF.